The present TCR beta chain was sequenced within a study of regulatory T cells in long-lasting Graves disease (dated by TCRdb to the early 2020s). For the wider study: In the newly diagnosed Graves' disease group, patients had been taking antithyroid drugs for less than 3 months. Persistent Graves' disease patients were compared with newly diagnosed Graves' disease patients by peripheral blood TCR sequencing and RNA sequencing. The study was conducted in China and was registered as a clinical trial. TCR sequencing covered some 13 persistent and roughly 20 newly diagnosed Graves' disease patients, some 33 samples in total.

Concerning this clonotype itself: It has no known antigen specificity. No base quality information exists; no much larger clone differs at one position.

CDR1 and CDR2, per the germline V gene, are MNHNS and SASEGT. From the cysteine through the phenylalanine, the CDR3 covers 15 amino acids. The kept DNA is CDR3 alone, 45 bases in frame from the first base. V has 10 bases trimmed and J has 2 bases trimmed; junction bases matching no gene number 11. Library generation was performed with multiplex PCR. Sequenced using an Illumina HiSeq 4000. iRepertoire HTBI primers and Arm-PCR amplification of CDR3 regions were used to construct TCR beta libraries. PCR products were gel purified before sequencing. Per the source publication's procedure: Across samples, some 62 TRBV and 14 TRBJ segments were identified and used for gene usage analysis of CDR3 amino acid clonotypes. Filtered high-quality paired reads were merged into contigs using COPE and FqMerger. BLAST was used to align contigs to IMGT TRBV, TRBD and TRBJ reference genes, with CDR3 defined following IMGT. Clonotypes above 0.1% frequency were classified as highly expanded clones. Shannon entropy served as the measure of repertoire diversity, while the Gini coefficient captured V-J evenness. Clonotypes shared by more than one individual were considered public. TCRdb itself trimmed the public reads at Q25 with fastp, ran MiXCR and retained productive beta chains. For every CDR3 protein sequence, its rows merge into one entry that carries the most common genes and DNA. The V and J calls, along with clone size, are taken from TCRdb and not from the paper's own processing. Counted in this sample were about 430,000 distinct CDR3 sequences; over 12% of them appeared once. The ten most abundant clones make up over 7.5% of the sample.

General study outcomes and caveats: Patients with persistent disease shared more public clonotypes (around 2,700) than newly diagnosed patients did (around 1,000). The authors noted that the small sample size was a limitation that may lower accuracy. Persistent Graves' disease patients showed lower TCR Shannon entropy and fewer highly expanded clones than newly diagnosed patients, suggesting clonal expansion. Only the TCR beta chain was sequenced and analyzed. Preferential use of TRBV28, TRBJ1-2 and TRBJ2-5 was observed in persistent disease, whereas TRBV20-1 and TRBJ2-1 were favored in newly diagnosed disease. The study examined only peripheral blood because the primary lesion, thyroid tissue, could not be accessed.

Reading the label with the study, this specimen's time point is: newly diagnosed GD, antithyroid drugs for less than 3 months. For both TCR sequencing and RNA sequencing, RNA was extracted from PBMCs in TRIzol. The diagnosis of Graves' disease followed American Thyroid Association guidelines. Patients were recruited from an endocrinology department in Xi'an, China. Each patient gave around 9 milliliters of peripheral blood, collected in an EDTA anticoagulant tube. Ficoll Paque Plus density gradient separation was used to isolate PBMCs, and no additional T cell sorting was done. An Agilent 2100 Bioanalyzer and agarose gel were used to check RNA quality, and a NanoDrop 2000 was used to measure RNA concentration. The same sample was also studied in work on T cells in Graves' hyperthyroidism and ophthalmopathy. As the second study states: Stable Graves' hyperthyroidism was defined as no progression to ophthalmopathy during 18 months of follow-up. Hyperthyroidism patients were newly diagnosed, with disease duration under 2 months, and aged 18 to 65 years. Exclusion was applied to patients with uncontrolled infections, other autoimmune diseases, pregnancy or lactation. Clinical symptoms, serum thyroxine and TRAb, thyroid ultrasound, and orbital computed tomography formed the basis for the diagnoses. The first round of RT-PCR for the TCR CDR3 was performed with the HTBI primer set and the Qiagen OneStep RT-PCR kit. Blood samples also contained most of the expanded thyroid clonotypes (frequency above 0.001), which suggests that blood repertoires may reflect thyroid immune responses. A model built on a 13 V-J signature distinguished ophthalmopathy from stable hyperthyroidism, reaching over 85% sensitivity and 81% to 83% specificity in cross-validation and 80%/75% in testing. In validation, the model predicted progression to ophthalmopathy a median of around six months before onset, with about 64% sensitivity and 72.22% specificity. TCR V-J signatures able to tell the groups apart were searched for in a discovery cohort of 90 to 100 patients, of whom 43 had Graves' ophthalmopathy and more than 55 had stable Graves' hyperthyroidism. Whether ophthalmopathy could be predicted prospectively was tested in an independent validation cohort made up of 18 to 20 hyperthyroidism patients plus 17 patients who later progressed to ophthalmopathy. For training and testing, the 80 to 100 patients in the discovery cohort were randomly divided in a 7:3 ratio. In about 6 Graves' hyperthyroidism patients, the study also compared T-cell repertoires from thyroid tissue with T-cell repertoires from blood. Once sampling was done, hyperthyroidism patients were given methimazole at a starting dose of 30 mg daily, whereas ophthalmopathy patients were given high-dose intravenous methylprednisolone. Libraries were constructed in a second round of multiplex PCR, after which size selection and purification were carried out. The libraries were sequenced on an Illumina HiSeq2000 using paired-end 100 bp reads. SOAPnuke was used to process the raw data, with reads discarded if the reads contained adapters or uncalled bases, had a mean Phred below 15, or lacked an exact constant-primer or identifier match. High-quality paired reads were merged with COPE v1.2.5, and unique nucleotide sequences were defined as clonotypes. MiTCR v1.1 was used to align clonotypes to the IMGT TRBV, TRBD and TRBJ reference segments. The analysis included only V-J combinations with a frequency above 0.0001, which together covered roughly 99% of the repertoires. A TCS score was defined as the ratio of F50 (clonal expansion) to E x V (chaos), with BLOSUM62-based TCRdist applied between CDR3 peptides within each V-J. Welch's t-statistics and random forest reduced around 510 V-J features to some 14, which were used in a naive Bayes classifier (R e1071). Sample size was not statistically predetermined, and investigators were not blinded to group allocation. TCR Vbeta CDR3 sequencing of 120 to 150 peripheral blood samples (over 40 ophthalmopathy, about 74 hyperthyroidism and some 17 progressor patients) is reported in the paper.

The clonotype originates from a woman aged 40-49 years with Graves disease. Donor details come from another sample of the same person, matched by shared clones. This sequence uses TRBV6-1 and TRBJ1-5; a stretch of 7 junction bases matches TRBD1. The sample here was peripheral blood mononuclear cells (PBMCs), taken at new diagnosis, from a patient treated with antithyroid drugs. This receptor carries the CDR3 CAIARNDRGNQPQHF. The nucleotide sequence is given as TGTGCCATAGCACGGAATGACAGGGGCAATCAGCCCCAGCATTTT.